This T cell receptor beta chain was identified during a study of T-cell memory formation after mild COVID-19. A remark on this clonotype: Its antigen is currently unknown.

TCRdb reanalysed the 5' RACE reads using MiXCR and keeps one entry per CDR3 protein. The table records more than 150,000 distinct CDR3 sequences, roughly 20% of them present only once. Study-wide results and limits: Detection of some responders pre-infection suggested pre-existing cross-reactive memory T cells participated.

From germline, CDR1 is SGHRS and CDR2 YFSETQ. The CDR3 sequence is 16 residues long. The V end lost 4 bases, the J end lost 6 bases, and 19 bases lay between the germline ends. The sequence was obtained from a man aged 18 to 30 who had mild COVID-19 (a few samples of this study predate the infection). Cell type and time point are not known. The rearrangement links TRBV5-1 to TRBJ2-2, with D perhaps matching TRBD1 or TRBD2 (5 bases each). The material sequenced was PBMCs or a T cell subset sorted from them (not recorded which). For the CDR3, the DNA is TGCGCCAGCAGCCCCGGGACCACCTCAGTGGCCGGGGAGCTGTTTTTT. Amino acids: CASSPGTTSVAGELFF.